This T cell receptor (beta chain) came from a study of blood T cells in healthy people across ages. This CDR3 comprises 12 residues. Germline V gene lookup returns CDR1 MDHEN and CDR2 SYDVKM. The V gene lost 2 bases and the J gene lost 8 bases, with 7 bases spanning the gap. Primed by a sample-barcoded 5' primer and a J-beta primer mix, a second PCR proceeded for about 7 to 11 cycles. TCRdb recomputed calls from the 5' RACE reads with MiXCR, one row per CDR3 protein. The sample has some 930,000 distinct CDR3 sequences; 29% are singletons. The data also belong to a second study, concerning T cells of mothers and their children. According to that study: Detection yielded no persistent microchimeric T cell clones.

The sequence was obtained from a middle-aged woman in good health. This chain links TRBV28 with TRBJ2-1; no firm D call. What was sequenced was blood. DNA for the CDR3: TGTGCCAGCAGTTTAAGTCGCTATGAGCAGTTCTTC. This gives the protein CASSLSRYEQFF.